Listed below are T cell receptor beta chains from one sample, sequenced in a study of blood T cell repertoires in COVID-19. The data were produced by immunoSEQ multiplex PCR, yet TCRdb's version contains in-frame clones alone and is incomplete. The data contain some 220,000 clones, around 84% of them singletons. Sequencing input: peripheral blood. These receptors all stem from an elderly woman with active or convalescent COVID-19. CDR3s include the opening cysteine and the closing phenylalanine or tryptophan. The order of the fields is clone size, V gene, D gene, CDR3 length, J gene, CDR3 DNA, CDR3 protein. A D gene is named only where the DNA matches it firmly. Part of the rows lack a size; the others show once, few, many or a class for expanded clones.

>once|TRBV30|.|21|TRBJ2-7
TGTGCCTGGAGTGTACAAAAGGGAAGAGGGGTTCTAGCGCTCAGCTCCTACGAGCAGTACTTC
CAWSVQKGRGVLALSSYEQYF
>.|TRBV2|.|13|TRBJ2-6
TGTGCCAGCAAATTAGTGGGGGCCAACGTCCTGACTTTC
CASKLVGANVLTF
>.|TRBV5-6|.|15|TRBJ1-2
TGTGCCAGCACCTTCCTCAGGGGACCTAGATATGGCTACACCTTC
CASTFLRGPRYGYTF
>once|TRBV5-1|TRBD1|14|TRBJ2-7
TGCGCCAGCAGCTCAGGACAGGGGTTGAGCGAGCAGTACTTC
CASSSGQGLSEQYF
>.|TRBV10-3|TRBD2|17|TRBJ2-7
TGTGCCATCAGTGCTGGGCGGTGGGGACTAGACACCTACGAGCAGTACTTC
CAISAGRWGLDTYEQYF
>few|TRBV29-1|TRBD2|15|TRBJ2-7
TGCAGCGTATCCGGGACTAGCGCTAGCTCCTACGAGCAGTACTTC
CSVSGTSASSYEQYF
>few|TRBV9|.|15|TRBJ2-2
TGTGCCAGCAGGATCGGGGGAGGGAACACCGGGGAGCTGTTTTTT
CASRIGGGNTGELFF
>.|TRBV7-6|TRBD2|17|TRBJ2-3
TGTGCCAGCAGCTTAGTACTAGCGGGAGGGGCAGGAGATACGCAGTATTTT
CASSLVLAGGAGDTQYF
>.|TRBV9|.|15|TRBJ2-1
TGTGCCAGCAGCGTACAAGGCGGGGACTACAATGAGCAGTTCTTC
CASSVQGGDYNEQFF
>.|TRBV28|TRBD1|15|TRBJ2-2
TGTGCCAGCTGGACAGGGGGTGAAGTAACCGGGGAGCTGTTTTTT
CASWTGGEVTGELFF
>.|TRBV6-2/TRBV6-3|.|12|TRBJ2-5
TGTGCCAGCAGTTCAGTCCAAGAGACCCAGTACTTC
CASSSVQETQYF
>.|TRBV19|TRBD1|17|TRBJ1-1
TGTGCCAGTAGCCGAACGGACAGGGGGCAAGGGAACACTGAAGCTTTCTTT
CASSRTDRGQGNTEAFF
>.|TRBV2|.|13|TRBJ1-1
TGTGCCAGCCAAAGGGAGATCGGCACTGAAGCTTTCTTT
CASQREIGTEAFF
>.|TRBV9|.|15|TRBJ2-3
TGTGCCAGCAGCGTAGGCTGGAGGGAAACAGATACGCAGTATTTT
CASSVGWRETDTQYF